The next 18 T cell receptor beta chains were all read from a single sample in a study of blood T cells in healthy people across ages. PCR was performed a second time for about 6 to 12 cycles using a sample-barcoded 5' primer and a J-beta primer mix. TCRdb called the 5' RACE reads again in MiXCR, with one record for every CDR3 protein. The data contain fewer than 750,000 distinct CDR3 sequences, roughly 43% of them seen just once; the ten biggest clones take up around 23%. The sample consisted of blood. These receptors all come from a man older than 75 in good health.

Here the CDR3 reads CSVERRGKLSSYNEQFF. The CDR3 DNA is TGCAGCGTTGAGCGGCGGGGAAAATTAAGCTCCTACAATGAGCAGTTCTTC. This chain connects TRBV29-1 to TRBJ2-1, with a possible D match to TRBD2 (6 bases). Per the germline V gene, CDR1 is SQVTM and CDR2 is ANQGSEA. The V and J ends lost 3 bases and 0 bases respectively, with 18 bases between them. The CDR3 sequence is 17 residues long.

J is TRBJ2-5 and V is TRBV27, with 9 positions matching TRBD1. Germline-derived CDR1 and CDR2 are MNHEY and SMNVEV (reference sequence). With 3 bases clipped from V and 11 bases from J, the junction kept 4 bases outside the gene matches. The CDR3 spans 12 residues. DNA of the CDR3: TGTGCCAGCAGTTTGGGACAGGGAGTGCAGTACTTC. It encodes CASSLGQGVQYF.

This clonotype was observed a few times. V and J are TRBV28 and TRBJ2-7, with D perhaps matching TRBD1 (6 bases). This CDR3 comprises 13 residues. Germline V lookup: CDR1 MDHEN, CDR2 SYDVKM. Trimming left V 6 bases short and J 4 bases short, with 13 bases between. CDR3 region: CASSQGQRYEQYF. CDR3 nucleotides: TGTGCCAGCAGCCAAGGACAGAGATACGAGCAGTACTTC.

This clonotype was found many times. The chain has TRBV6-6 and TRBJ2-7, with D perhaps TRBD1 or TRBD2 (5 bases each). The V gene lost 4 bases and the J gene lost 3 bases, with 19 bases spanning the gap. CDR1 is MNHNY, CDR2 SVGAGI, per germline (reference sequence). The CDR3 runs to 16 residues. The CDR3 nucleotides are TGTGCCAGCAGTTTACACCCCGGGACCTATGACTACGAGCAGTACTTC. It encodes CASSLHPGTYDYEQYF.

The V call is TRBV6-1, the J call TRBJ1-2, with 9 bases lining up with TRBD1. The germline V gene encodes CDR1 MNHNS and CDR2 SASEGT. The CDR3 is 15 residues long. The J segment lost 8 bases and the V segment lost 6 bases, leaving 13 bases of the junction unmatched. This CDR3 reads CASSGPGQGVRGYTF. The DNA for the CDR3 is TGTGCCAGCAGCGGACCGGGACAGGGCGTTAGAGGCTACACCTTC.

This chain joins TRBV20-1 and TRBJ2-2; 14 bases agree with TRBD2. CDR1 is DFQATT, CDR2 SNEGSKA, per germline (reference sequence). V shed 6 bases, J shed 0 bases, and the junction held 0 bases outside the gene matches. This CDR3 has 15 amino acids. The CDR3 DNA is TGCAGTGCGACTAGCGGGAGGGCGAACACCGGGGAGCTGTTTTTT. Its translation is CSATSGRANTGELFF.

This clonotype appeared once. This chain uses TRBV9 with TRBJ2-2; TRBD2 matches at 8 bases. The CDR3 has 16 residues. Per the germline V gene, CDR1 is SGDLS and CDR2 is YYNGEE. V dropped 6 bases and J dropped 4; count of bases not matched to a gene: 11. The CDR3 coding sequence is TGTGCCAGCACGACCCACAGCGGGAGTGGCACCGGGGAGCTGTTTTTT. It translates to CASTTHSGSGTGELFF.

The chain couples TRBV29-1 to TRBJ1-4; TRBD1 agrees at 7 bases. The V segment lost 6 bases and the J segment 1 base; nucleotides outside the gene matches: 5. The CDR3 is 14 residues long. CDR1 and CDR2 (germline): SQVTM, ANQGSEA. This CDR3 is CSVAGTVTNEKLFF. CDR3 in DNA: TGCAGCGTCGCCGGGACAGTAACTAATGAAAAACTGTTTTTT.

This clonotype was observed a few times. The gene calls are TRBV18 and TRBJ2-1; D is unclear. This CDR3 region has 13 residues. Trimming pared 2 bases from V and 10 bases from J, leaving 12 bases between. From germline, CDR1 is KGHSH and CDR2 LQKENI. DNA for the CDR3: TGTGCCAGCTCACCAGGGTTGCAGTCAGAGCAGTTCTTC. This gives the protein CASSPGLQSEQFF.

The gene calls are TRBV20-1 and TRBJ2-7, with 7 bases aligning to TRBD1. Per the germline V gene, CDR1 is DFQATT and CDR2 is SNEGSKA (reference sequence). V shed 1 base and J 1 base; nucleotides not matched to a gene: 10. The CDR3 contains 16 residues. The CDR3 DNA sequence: TGCAGTGCTAGAGTTCTCTTGGGACAGAGATCCTACGAGCAGTACTTC. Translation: CSARVLLGQRSYEQYF.

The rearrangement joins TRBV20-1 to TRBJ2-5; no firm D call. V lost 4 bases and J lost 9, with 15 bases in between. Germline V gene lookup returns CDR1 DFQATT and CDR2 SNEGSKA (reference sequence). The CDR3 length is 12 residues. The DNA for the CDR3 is TGCAGTGCTATAAAACCCCCCGAGGCCCAGTACTTC. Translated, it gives CSAIKPPEAQYF.

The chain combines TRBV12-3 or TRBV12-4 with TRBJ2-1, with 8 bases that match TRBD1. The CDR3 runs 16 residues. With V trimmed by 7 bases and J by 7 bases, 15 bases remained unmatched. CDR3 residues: CASTSTAGTGFNEQFF. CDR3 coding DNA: TGTGCCAGCACCTCGACGGCCGGGACAGGCTTTAATGAGCAGTTCTTC.

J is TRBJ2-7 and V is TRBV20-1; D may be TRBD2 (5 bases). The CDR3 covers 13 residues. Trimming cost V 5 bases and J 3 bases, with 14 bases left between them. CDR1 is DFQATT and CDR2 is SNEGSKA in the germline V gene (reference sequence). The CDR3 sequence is CSAAPAGLYEQYF. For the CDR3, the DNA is TGCAGTGCTGCCCCGGCGGGCCTCTACGAGCAGTACTTC.

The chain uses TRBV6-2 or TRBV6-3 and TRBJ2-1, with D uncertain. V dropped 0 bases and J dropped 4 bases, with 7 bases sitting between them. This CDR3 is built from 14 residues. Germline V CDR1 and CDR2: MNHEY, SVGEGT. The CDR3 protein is CASSYSFQYNEQFF. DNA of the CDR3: TGTGCCAGCAGTTACTCGTTTCAATACAATGAGCAGTTCTTC.

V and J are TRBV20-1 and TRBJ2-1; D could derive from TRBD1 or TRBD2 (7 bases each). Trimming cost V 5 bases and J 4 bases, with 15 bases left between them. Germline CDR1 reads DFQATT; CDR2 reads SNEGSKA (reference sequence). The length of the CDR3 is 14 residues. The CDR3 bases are TGCAGTGCTGAGGGGGCTAGCGGATACAATGAGCAGTTCTTC. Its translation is CSAEGASGYNEQFF.

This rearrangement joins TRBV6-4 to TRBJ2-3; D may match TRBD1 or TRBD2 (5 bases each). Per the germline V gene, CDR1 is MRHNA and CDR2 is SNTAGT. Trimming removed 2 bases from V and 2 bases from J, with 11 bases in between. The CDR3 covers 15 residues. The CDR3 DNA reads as TGTGCCAGCAGTGACGTCCCGGGACCCACAGATACGCAGTATTTT. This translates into CASSDVPGPTDTQYF.

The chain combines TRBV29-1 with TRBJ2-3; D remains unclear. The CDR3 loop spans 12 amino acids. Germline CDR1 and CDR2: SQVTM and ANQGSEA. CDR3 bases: TGCACAACCACGATTAGCACAGATACGCAGTATTTT. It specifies CTTTISTDTQYF.

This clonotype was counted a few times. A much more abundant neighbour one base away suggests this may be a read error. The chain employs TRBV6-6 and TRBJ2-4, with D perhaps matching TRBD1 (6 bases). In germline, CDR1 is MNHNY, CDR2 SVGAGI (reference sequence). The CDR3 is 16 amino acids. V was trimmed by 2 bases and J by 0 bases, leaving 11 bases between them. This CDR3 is CASSYGRGVAKNIQYF. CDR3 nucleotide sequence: TGTGCCAGCAGTTACGGCAGGGGTGTAGCCAAAAACATTCAGTACTTC.